The 3 T cell receptor beta chains given below trace back to one sample, sequenced in a study of Ad26.COV2.S vaccination and SARS-CoV-2 variants. Clones were read by immunoSEQ multiplex PCR, and TCRdb kept only the in-frame ones, dropping some. The sample contains some 350,000 clones, 90% to 95% of which appear only once. Material: peripheral blood, obtained after recovery from COVID-19. These receptors were obtained from a human donor who had recovered from COVID-19.

The chain is built from TRBV7-9 and TRBJ2-1; D not resolved. The CDR3 runs 11 residues. V lost 7 bases to trimming and J lost 5 bases, with 6 bases between them. Germline CDR1 and CDR2: SEHNR and FQNEAQ (reference sequence). For the CDR3, the DNA is TGTGCCAGCACCGAGCACAATGAGCAGTTCTTC. Amino acids: CASTEHNEQFF.

This rearrangement joins TRBV24-1 to TRBJ1-2, with 8 bases lining up with TRBD1. Germline V lookup: CDR1 KGHDR, CDR2 SFDVKD. This CDR3 comprises 13 residues. Losses at the gene ends were 10 bases for V and 2 bases for J; bases not matched to a gene: 5. CDR3 residues: CATAGTGNYGYTF. In DNA form, the CDR3 reads TGTGCCACAGCCGGGACAGGCAACTATGGCTACACCTTC.

The V and J genes are TRBV5-1 and TRBJ2-3; D is perhaps TRBD1 (6 bases). Trimming took 7 bases from V and 0 from J, leaving 9 bases between them. The CDR3 is made up of 13 amino acids. Germline CDR1 SGHRS, CDR2 YFSETQ. CDR3 region: CASGGVSTDTQYF. The CDR3 DNA is TGCGCCAGCGGGGGCGTAAGCACAGATACGCAGTATTTT. The full variable domain, rest sourced from reference TRBV5-1 and TRBJ2-3, is KAGVTQTPRYLIKTRGQQVTLSCSPISGHRSVSWYQQTPGQGLQFLFEYFSETQRNKGNFPGRFSGRQFSNSRSEMNVSTLELGDSALYLCASGGVSTDTQYFGPGTRLTVL.